This TCR beta chain comes out of a study of T cells in Graves' hyperthyroidism and ophthalmopathy. RNA transcripts served as the template for amplifying TCR beta CDR3 regions. First-round RT-PCR of the TCR CDR3 relied on the HTBI primer set. MiXCR was run by TCRdb on the multiplex PCR reads, yielding one entry per CDR3 protein. The top ten hold 10% of the sample, which has roughly 93,000 distinct CDR3 sequences, 40% seen once. V was trimmed by 3 bases and J by 1 base, leaving 9 bases between them. This CDR3 region has 14 residues. Germline-derived CDR1 and CDR2 are KGHSH and LQKENI. This clonotype was counted between two and nine times.

Sequencing used peripheral blood or thyroid tissue (not recorded which). This receptor was identified in a woman aged 30 to 39 with Graves' hyperthyroidism. The rearrangement joins TRBV18 to TRBJ1-1; D ambiguous. Written as DNA, the CDR3 is TGTGCCAGCTCACCTGGACTCGGGAACACTGAAGCTTTCTTT. Translated: CASSPGLGNTEAFF.